Below are 18 T cell receptor beta chains sequenced from a single sample in a study of T cell changes during pregnancy in multiple sclerosis. TCRdb's copy holds only in-frame clones and misses some; the assay was immunoSEQ multiplex PCR. The table includes around 64,000 clones, roughly 92% detected once. The starting material was CD8+ T cells from peripheral blood mononuclear cells, obtained in the third trimester of pregnancy. The receptor set was obtained from a female donor with multiple sclerosis, enrolled in a pregnancy study.

This sequence joins TRBV6-5 and TRBJ1-6; maybe TRBD1 (5 bases). From germline, CDR1 is MNHEY and CDR2 SVGAGI. The CDR3 consists of 16 residues. The V and J ends lost 0 bases and 1 base respectively, with 7 bases between them. CDR3 sequence reads: CASSYSGGSYNSPLHF. The CDR3 DNA reads as TGTGCCAGCAGTTACTCGGGGGGGTCCTATAATTCACCCCTCCACTTT.

The CDR3 bases are TGTGCCAGCAGGGGACTGGCGCTTAGCACAGATACGCAGTATTTT. It is translated as CASRGLALSTDTQYF. The V and J genes are TRBV6-1 and TRBJ2-3; D may be TRBD2 (6 bases). Germline V gene lookup returns CDR1 MNHNS and CDR2 SASEGT. The CDR3 consists of 15 residues. Trimming shortened V by 6 bases and J by 0 bases, and 13 bases separated the two germline ends.

V gene TRBV7-2 combines with J gene TRBJ1-1; no reliable D call. Germline lookup yields CDR1 SGHTA and CDR2 FQGNSA. V lost 0 bases and J 1 base, leaving 6 bases between the germline ends. There are 14 residues in the CDR3. The CDR3 coding sequence is TGTGCCAGCAGCTTAGCGCGGGGGAACACTGAAGCTTTCTTT. This encodes CASSLARGNTEAFF.

The chain combines TRBV5-1 with TRBJ1-1; 7 positions agree with TRBD1. After removal of 0 bases from V and 5 bases from J, the junction contained 10 bases not matched to a gene. Germline-derived CDR1 and CDR2 are SGHRS and YFSETQ. The CDR3 has 16 residues. CDR3 bases: TGCGCCAGCAGCTTGGGGGCCGGGACAGTAGGAACTGAAGCTTTCTTT. Protein sequence: CASSLGAGTVGTEAFF.

Written as DNA, the CDR3 is TGCGCCAGCAGTGGCGTAGCGGGAGCCCCCTACGAGCAGTACTTC. Translation gives CASSGVAGAPYEQYF. V is TRBV10-1 and J is TRBJ2-7; 9 nucleotides agree with TRBD2. V lost 4 bases and J lost 2; bases outside the gene matches: 6. The CDR3 sequence is 15 residues long. Germline V gives CDR1 WNHNN, CDR2 SYGVQD (reference sequence).

This chain joins TRBV27 and TRBJ2-3; tentative D call: TRBD2 (5 bases). Trimming shortened V by 3 bases and J by 0 bases, and 13 bases separated the two germline ends. There are 16 residues in the CDR3. CDR1 is MNHEY and CDR2 is SMNVEV in the germline V gene (reference sequence). The CDR3 protein is CASSLRASISTDTQYF. The DNA of the CDR3 is TGTGCCAGCAGTTTGCGGGCCAGTATTAGCACAGATACGCAGTATTTT.

As concerns this clone: Other DNA variants within this sample encode the same CDR3. The rearrangement links TRBV30 to TRBJ2-7, with a possible D match to TRBD1 (5 bases). This CDR3 is 13 amino acids long. Trimming pared 0 bases from V and 4 bases from J, leaving 10 bases between. Looked up from germline, CDR1 is GTSNPN and CDR2 is SVGIG (reference sequence). Written as DNA, the CDR3 is TGTGCCTGGAGTGTTGGCAGGGCATACGAGCAGTACTTC. Translating gives CAWSVGRAYEQYF.

The chain links TRBV7-2 to TRBJ2-3; possible D gene TRBD2, 5 bases. Per germline, CDR1 SGHTA and CDR2 FQGNSA. Trimming removed 1 base from V and 1 base from J, with 9 bases in between. This CDR3 comprises 15 residues. Written as DNA, the CDR3 is TGTGCCAGCAGCTTAGAGCTGAGGGGCACAGATACGCAGTATTTT. It codes for CASSLELRGTDTQYF.

The chain links TRBV7-3 to TRBJ2-1, with 12 bases fitting TRBD2. This CDR3 comprises 16 residues. V lost 2 bases, J lost 8 bases, and 7 bases stayed unmatched. CDR1 SGHTA and CDR2 FQGTGA come from the germline V gene. The CDR3 sequence: CASSLPTSGSRDEQFF. Here the CDR3 DNA reads TGTGCCAGCAGCTTACCGACTAGCGGGAGTCGGGATGAGCAGTTCTTC.

The rearrangement uses TRBV28 and TRBJ1-2, with D possibly matching TRBD1 (6 bases). This CDR3 region has 11 residues. Germline assignment: CDR1 MDHEN and CDR2 SYDVKM. Deletions cut 5 bases from V and 8 bases from J, with 9 bases between. The CDR3 DNA sequence: TGTGCCAGCAGTACAGGGCAAGGCTACACCTTC. It encodes CASSTGQGYTF.

The CDR3: CASSLNPSGLYNEQFF. For the CDR3, the DNA is TGTGCCAGCAGTTTAAACCCTAGCGGGCTTTACAATGAGCAGTTCTTC. This chain joins TRBV27 and TRBJ2-1; 8 bases agree with TRBD2. Germline CDR1 MNHEY, CDR2 SMNVEV (reference sequence). The CDR3 extends over 16 amino acids. J lost 4 bases, V lost 2 bases, and 7 bases had no gene match.

This clone came up once. As DNA, the CDR3 is TGTGCCAGCAGCCCGGGACTAGCCTTGAAAGAGACCCAGTACTTC. Amino acids: CASSPGLALKETQYF. The genes are TRBV5-5 and TRBJ2-5, with 9 bases that match TRBD2. Germline CDR1 is SGHKS and CDR2 is YYEKEE (reference sequence). The CDR3 covers 15 residues. V was pared by 4 bases and J by 3 bases, with 7 bases of the junction left unmatched. Full variable domain (outside the CDR3, taken from reference TRBV5-5 and TRBJ2-5): DAGVTQSPTHLIKTRGQQVTLRCSPISGHKSVSWYQQVLGQGPQFIFQYYEKEERGRGNFPDRFSARQFPNYSSELNVNALLLGDSALYLCASSPGLALKETQYFGPGTRLLVL.

The chain has TRBV29-1 and TRBJ2-7, with D possibly matching TRBD1 (6 bases). V was cut by 0 bases and J by 2 bases, with 11 bases left in between. Looked up from germline, CDR1 is SQVTM and CDR2 is ANQGSEA. There are 14 residues in the CDR3. CDR3 loop: CSVEDATGPYEQYF. The CDR3 DNA sequence: TGCAGCGTTGAAGATGCGACAGGTCCCTACGAGCAGTACTTC.

CDR3 coding DNA: TGTGCCAGTAGTACAGAAGCGGCCCTGGGAGATACGCAGTATTTT. This codes for CASSTEAALGDTQYF. This chain connects TRBV19 to TRBJ2-3; TRBD2 might be the D (5 bases). V lost 4 bases and J lost 5, with 16 bases in between. The CDR3 covers 15 residues. Germline CDR1 is LNHDA and CDR2 is SQIVND (reference sequence).

The genes are TRBV7-2 and TRBJ2-7, with D maybe TRBD1 (5 bases). The germline CDR1 and CDR2 sequences are SGHTA and FQGNSA. With 4 bases removed from V and 3 bases from J, the gap between germline ends came to 19 bases. CDR3 length: 16 amino acids. CDR3 residues: CASSSRLRRDSYEQYF. The CDR3 DNA reads as TGTGCCAGCAGCTCTAGATTACGCAGGGATAGCTACGAGCAGTACTTC. Full variable domain (rest looked up from reference TRBV7-2 and TRBJ2-7): GAGVSQSPSNKVTEKGKDVELRCDPISGHTALYWYRQSLGQGLEFLIYFQGNSAPDKSGLPSDRFSAERTGGSVSTLTIQRTQQEDSAVYLCASSSRLRRDSYEQYFGPGTRLTVT.

This chain connects TRBV12-5 to TRBJ2-3; TRBD1 aligns across 7 bases. From germline, CDR1 is LGHNT and CDR2 FRNRAP. The CDR3 consists of 14 residues. J lost 2 bases, V lost 5 bases, and 4 bases had no gene match. The CDR3 region is CASGPGQDTDTQYF. CDR3 in DNA: TGTGCTAGTGGTCCAGGACAGGACACAGATACGCAGTATTTT.

Only one count was recorded for this clone. This chain connects TRBV6-1 to TRBJ2-1; TRBD2 matches at 9 bases. The ends lost 1 base at V and 12 bases at J; junction bases unmatched: 10. Germline values: CDR1 MNHNS, CDR2 SASEGT. This CDR3 contains 15 residues. This CDR3 reads CASSEGRGRAVRQFF. CDR3 DNA: TGTGCCAGCAGTGAAGGTCGCGGGAGGGCCGTCAGGCAGTTCTTC.

This sequence joins TRBV27 and TRBJ1-5; D not resolved. This CDR3 contains 14 residues. Germline CDR1 and CDR2: MNHEY and SMNVEV (reference sequence). Trimming removed 1 base at V and 2 bases at J, with 6 bases between. CDR3 in DNA: TGTGCCAGCAGTTTATACTTGGGCAATCAGCCCCAGCATTTT. Its translation is CASSLYLGNQPQHF.